The 6 T cell receptor beta chains reported below all come from one sample, sequenced in a study of blood T cell repertoires in COVID-19. The method was immunoSEQ multiplex PCR; TCRdb's version includes in-frame clones alone and lacks a portion of them. This repertoire shows about 130,000 clones, about 82% found once; its top ten account for about 5%. Material: peripheral blood. These receptors all stem from a human donor in a cohort sampled during active COVID-19.

The genes are TRBV7-2 and TRBJ2-1; 8 nucleotides agree with TRBD2. V lost 5 bases, J lost 7 bases, and 13 bases stayed unmatched. This CDR3 is 16 amino acids long. Germline CDR1 and CDR2: SGHTA and FQGNSA. CDR3 nucleotides: TGTGCCAGCAGCCAGATTAGCGGGACCCCCCGGAATGAGCAGTTCTTC. It yields the protein CASSQISGTPRNEQFF.

This clone turned up a few times. The V call is TRBV4-1, the J call TRBJ2-4; 9 bases are a match to TRBD2. The CDR3 sequence is 18 residues long. The trim removed 1 base at V and 2 bases at J, leaving 9 bases unmatched. Germline values: CDR1 MGHRA, CDR2 YSYEKL. In DNA form, the CDR3 reads TGCGCCAGCAGCCAAGCCTATAGCGGGAGTTCCTCCAAAAACATTCAGTACTTC. Encoded protein: CASSQAYSGSSSKNIQYF.

This clone was seen only a few times. This chain connects TRBV28 to TRBJ1-1; 7 positions agree with TRBD1. Germline values: CDR1 MDHEN, CDR2 SYDVKM. CDR3 size: 13 residues. V was pared by 6 bases and J by 11 bases, with 12 bases of the junction left unmatched. CDR3: CASSRSGTVEAFF. For the CDR3, the DNA is TGTGCCAGCAGCCGTTCAGGGACAGTGGAGGCTTTCTTT.

The chain employs TRBV10-3 and TRBJ2-1; 9 nucleotides align to TRBD2. The germline gives CDR1 ENHRY, CDR2 SYGVKD. Losses at the gene ends were 6 bases for V and 5 bases for J; bases not matched to a gene: 5. The CDR3 runs to 14 residues. DNA for the CDR3: TGTGCCATCAGGGCTAGCGGGGATCACAATGAGCAGTTCTTC. Protein sequence: CAIRASGDHNEQFF.

The V gene is TRBV6-5, the J gene TRBJ1-1; 7 bases are a match to TRBD1. The CDR3 length is 15 residues. The germline V gene has CDR1 MNHEY and CDR2 SVGAGI. V shed 6 bases and J 2 bases; nucleotides not matched to a gene: 9. CDR3 amino acids: CASSQSRQGNTEAFF. The CDR3 DNA reads as TGTGCCAGCAGCCAATCCAGACAGGGAAACACTGAAGCTTTCTTT.

This chain links TRBV5-6 with TRBJ2-1; 9 nucleotides agree with TRBD2. Germline V gene lookup returns CDR1 SGHDT and CDR2 YYEEEE. The CDR3 sequence is 14 residues long. J gave up 9 bases and V 1 base, and 5 bases lay outside the gene matches. The CDR3 bases are TGTGCCAGCAGCTTGTTCTTTAGCGGGAGTGAGCAGTTCTTC. As protein: CASSLFFSGSEQFF.